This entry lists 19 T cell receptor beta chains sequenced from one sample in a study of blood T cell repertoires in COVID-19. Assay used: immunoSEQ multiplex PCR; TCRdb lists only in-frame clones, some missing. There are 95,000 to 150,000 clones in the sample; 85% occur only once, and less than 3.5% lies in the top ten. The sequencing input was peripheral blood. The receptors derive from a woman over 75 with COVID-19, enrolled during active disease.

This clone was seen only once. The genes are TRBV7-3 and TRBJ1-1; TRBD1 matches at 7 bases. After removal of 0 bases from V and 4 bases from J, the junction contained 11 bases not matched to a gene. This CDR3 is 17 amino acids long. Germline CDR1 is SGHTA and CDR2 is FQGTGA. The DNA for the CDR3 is TGTGCCAGCAGCTTAACGCCCCCGACAGGGTCGGGCACTGAAGCTTTCTTT. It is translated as CASSLTPPTGSGTEAFF. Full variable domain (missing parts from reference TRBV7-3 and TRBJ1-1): GAGVSQTPSNKVTEKGKYVELRCDPISGHTALYWYRQSLGQGPEFLIYFQGTGAADDSGLPNDRFFAVRPEGSVSTLKIQRTERGDSAVYLCASSLTPPTGSGTEAFFGQGTRLTVV.

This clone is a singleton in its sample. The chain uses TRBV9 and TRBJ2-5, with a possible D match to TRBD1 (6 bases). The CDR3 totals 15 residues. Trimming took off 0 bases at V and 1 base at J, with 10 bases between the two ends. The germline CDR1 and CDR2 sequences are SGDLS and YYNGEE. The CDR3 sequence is CASSVEGRGQETQYF. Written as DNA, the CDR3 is TGTGCCAGCAGCGTAGAAGGCAGGGGCCAAGAGACCCAGTACTTC.

The CDR3 sequence: CASSLAPLAGGQETQYF. In DNA, the CDR3 is TGCGCCAGCAGCTTGGCACCACTAGCGGGAGGGCAAGAGACCCAGTACTTC. The rearrangement links TRBV5-1 to TRBJ2-5; 13 nucleotides match TRBD2. There are 17 residues in the CDR3. Germline V gene data show CDR1 as SGHRS and CDR2 as YFSETQ. V lost 0 bases to trimming and J lost 2 bases; unmatched junction nucleotides: 4. The full variable domain, with the rest looked up from reference TRBV5-1 and TRBJ2-5, is KAGVTQTPRYLIKTRGQQVTLSCSPISGHRSVSWYQQTPGQGLQFLFEYFSETQRNKGNFPGRFSGRQFSNSRSEMNVSTLELGDSALYLCASSLAPLAGGQETQYFGPGTRLLVL.

The CDR3 spells CASSPRTGGAPEAFF. CDR3 bases: TGCGCCAGCAGCCCAAGGACAGGGGGCGCCCCTGAAGCTTTCTTT. The rearrangement links TRBV5-1 to TRBJ1-1; 11 bases line up with TRBD1. V trimming: 4 bases; J trimming: 6 bases; junction bases outside the gene matches: 8. CDR3 length: 15 amino acids. CDR1 is SGHRS and CDR2 is YFSETQ in the germline V gene. The full variable domain, with the rest looked up from reference TRBV5-1 and TRBJ1-1, is KAGVTQTPRYLIKTRGQQVTLSCSPISGHRSVSWYQQTPGQGLQFLFEYFSETQRNKGNFPGRFSGRQFSNSRSEMNVSTLELGDSALYLCASSPRTGGAPEAFFGQGTRLTVV.

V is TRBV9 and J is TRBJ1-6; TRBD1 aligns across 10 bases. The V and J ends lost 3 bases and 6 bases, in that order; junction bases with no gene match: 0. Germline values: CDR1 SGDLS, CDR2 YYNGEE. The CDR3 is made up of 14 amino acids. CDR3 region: CASSGTGGNSPLHF. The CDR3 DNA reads TGTGCCAGCAGCGGGACAGGGGGTAATTCACCCCTCCACTTT.

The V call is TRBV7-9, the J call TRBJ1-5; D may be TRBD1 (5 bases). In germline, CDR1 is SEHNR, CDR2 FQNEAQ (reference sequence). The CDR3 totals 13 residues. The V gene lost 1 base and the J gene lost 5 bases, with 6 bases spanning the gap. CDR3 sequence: CASSLGGDQPQHF. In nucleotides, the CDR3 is TGTGCCAGCAGCTTAGGGGGGGATCAGCCCCAGCATTTT. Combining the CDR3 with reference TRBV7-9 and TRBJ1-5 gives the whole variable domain DTGVSQNPRHKITKRGQNVTFRCDPISEHNRLYWYRQTLGQGPEFLTYFQNEAQLEKSRLLSDRFSAERPKGSFSTLEIQRTEQGDSAMYLCASSLGGDQPQHFGDGTRLSIL.

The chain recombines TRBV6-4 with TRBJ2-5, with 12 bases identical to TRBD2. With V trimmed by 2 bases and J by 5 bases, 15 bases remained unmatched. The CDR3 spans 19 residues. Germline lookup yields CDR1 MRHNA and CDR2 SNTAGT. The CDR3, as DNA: TGTGCCAGCAGTGACCCCGGACTAGCGGGAATTAACTCAGGGGAGACCCAGTACTTC. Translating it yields CASSDPGLAGINSGETQYF.

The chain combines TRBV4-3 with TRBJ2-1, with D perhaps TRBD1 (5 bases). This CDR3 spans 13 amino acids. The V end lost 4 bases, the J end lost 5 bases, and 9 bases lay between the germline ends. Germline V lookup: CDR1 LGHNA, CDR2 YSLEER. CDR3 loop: CASSPTGNNEQFF. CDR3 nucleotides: TGCGCCAGCAGCCCTACAGGAAACAATGAGCAGTTCTTC.

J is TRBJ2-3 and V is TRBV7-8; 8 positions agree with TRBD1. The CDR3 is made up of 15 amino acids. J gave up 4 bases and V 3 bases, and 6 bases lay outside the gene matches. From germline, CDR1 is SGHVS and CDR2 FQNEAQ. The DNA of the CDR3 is TGTGCCAGCAGCTTTACAGGGGGGCTCGCAGATACGCAGTATTTT. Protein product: CASSFTGGLADTQYF.

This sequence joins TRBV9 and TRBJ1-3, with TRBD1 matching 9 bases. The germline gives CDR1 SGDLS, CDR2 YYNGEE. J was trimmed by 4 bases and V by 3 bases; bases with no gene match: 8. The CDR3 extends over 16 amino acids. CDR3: CASSARQGVGGNTIYF. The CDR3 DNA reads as TGTGCCAGCAGCGCGAGACAGGGGGTTGGAGGAAACACCATATATTTT.

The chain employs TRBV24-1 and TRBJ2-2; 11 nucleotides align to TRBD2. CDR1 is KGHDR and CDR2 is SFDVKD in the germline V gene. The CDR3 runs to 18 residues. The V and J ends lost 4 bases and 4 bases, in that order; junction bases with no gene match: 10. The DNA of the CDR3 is TGTGCCACCAGTGAGCCTCGTTCGACTAGCGGGACCACCGGGGAGCTGTTTTTT. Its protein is CATSEPRSTSGTTGELFF.

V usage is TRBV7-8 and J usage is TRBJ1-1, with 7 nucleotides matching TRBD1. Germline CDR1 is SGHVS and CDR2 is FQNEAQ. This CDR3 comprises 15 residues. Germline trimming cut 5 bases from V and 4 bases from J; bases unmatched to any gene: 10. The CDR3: CASSGDRIGSTEAFF. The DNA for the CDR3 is TGTGCCAGCAGCGGGGACAGAATTGGGAGCACTGAAGCTTTCTTT.

The CDR3 bases are TGTGCCAGCAGCTTAGAGGGGAGGAGTGGCTACACCTTC. Translated, it gives CASSLEGRSGYTF. The chain uses TRBV5-6 and TRBJ1-2; a possible D gene is TRBD1 (5 bases). Deletions cut 2 bases from V and 7 bases from J, with 12 bases between. CDR1 SGHDT and CDR2 YYEEEE come from the germline V gene. The CDR3 runs to 13 residues.

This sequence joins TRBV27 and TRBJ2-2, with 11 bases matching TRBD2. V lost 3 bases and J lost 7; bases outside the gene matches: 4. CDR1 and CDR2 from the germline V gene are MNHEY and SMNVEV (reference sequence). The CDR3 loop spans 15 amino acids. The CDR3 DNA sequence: TGTGCCAGCAGTTTTAGCGGGAGGGCCGGCGGGGAGCTGTTTTTT. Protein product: CASSFSGRAGGELFF.

The CDR3, as DNA: TGTGCGTCCACAGGGGGCTATGGCTACACCTTC. Protein sequence: CASTGGYGYTF. The chain recombines TRBV28 with TRBJ1-2, with TRBD1 identical over 8 bases. The V gene's germline CDR1 is MDHEN and CDR2 SYDVKM. The CDR3 totals 11 residues.

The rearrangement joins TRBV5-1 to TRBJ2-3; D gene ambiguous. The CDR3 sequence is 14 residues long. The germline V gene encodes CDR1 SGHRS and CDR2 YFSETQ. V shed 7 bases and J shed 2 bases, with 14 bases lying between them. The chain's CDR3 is CASGPQPSTDTQYF. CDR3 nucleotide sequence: TGCGCCAGCGGGCCTCAACCTTCCACAGATACGCAGTATTTT. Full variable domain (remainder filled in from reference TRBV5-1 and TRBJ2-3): KAGVTQTPRYLIKTRGQQVTLSCSPISGHRSVSWYQQTPGQGLQFLFEYFSETQRNKGNFPGRFSGRQFSNSRSEMNVSTLELGDSALYLCASGPQPSTDTQYFGPGTRLTVL.

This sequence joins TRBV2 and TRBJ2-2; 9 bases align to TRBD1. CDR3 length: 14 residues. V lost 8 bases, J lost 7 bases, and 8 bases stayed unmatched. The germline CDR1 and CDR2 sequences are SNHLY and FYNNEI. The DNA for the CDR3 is TGTGCCAGCCTGCAACAGGGGGCGATCGGGGAGCTGTTTTTT. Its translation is CASLQQGAIGELFF.

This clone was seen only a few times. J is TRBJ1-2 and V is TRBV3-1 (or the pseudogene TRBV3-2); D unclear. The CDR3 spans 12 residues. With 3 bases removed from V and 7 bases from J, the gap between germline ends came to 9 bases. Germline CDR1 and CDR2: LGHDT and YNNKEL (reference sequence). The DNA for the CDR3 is TGTGCCAGCAGCCAGGGAGAGGGTGGCTACACCTTC. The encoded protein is CASSQGEGGYTF.

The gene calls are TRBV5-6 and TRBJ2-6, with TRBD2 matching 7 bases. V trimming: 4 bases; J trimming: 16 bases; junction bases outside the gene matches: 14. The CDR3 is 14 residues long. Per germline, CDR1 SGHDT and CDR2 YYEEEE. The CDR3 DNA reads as TGTGCCAGCAGCCTTCAACAGGTCCGGGGGGTTCTGACTTTC. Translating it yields CASSLQQVRGVLTF.